The text below deals with one T cell receptor (beta chain). Its cognate antigen is unknown. CDR1 is SGHDT, CDR2 YYEEEE, per germline. The CDR3 length is 15 residues. V shed 0 bases, J shed 3 bases, and the junction held 1 base outside the gene matches. Data came from immunoSEQ multiplex PCR; TCRdb stores just in-frame clones and leaves some out. The top ten clones hold 0.95% to 1.5% of a sample with approximately 100,000 clones, more than 90% of them seen once. This entry is derived from a study of T cell responses to AZD1222 COVID-19 vaccine. Study-wide results and caveats: Possibly, clonal diversity was underestimated; donors were largely white British and included more females. Baseline seropositivity characterized only six AZD1222 recipients. None of the repertoires were sampled until the peak T cell response had passed.

This material consisted of peripheral blood, taken on day 0 of AZD1222 vaccination. The chain uses TRBV5-6 and TRBJ2-3, with 10 bases that match TRBD2. The sequence derives from an adult in good health. CDR3 in DNA: TGTGCCAGCAGCTTGGATAGCGGGAGGACAGATACGCAGTATTTT. Translation gives CASSLDSGRTDTQYF. Looking up the rest from reference TRBV5-6 and TRBJ2-3 gives the full variable domain: DAGVTQSPTHLIKTRGQQVTLRCSPKSGHDTVSWYQQALGQGPQFIFQYYEEEERQRGNFPDRFSGHQFPNYSSELNVNALLLGDSALYLCASSLDSGRTDTQYFGPGTRLTVL.